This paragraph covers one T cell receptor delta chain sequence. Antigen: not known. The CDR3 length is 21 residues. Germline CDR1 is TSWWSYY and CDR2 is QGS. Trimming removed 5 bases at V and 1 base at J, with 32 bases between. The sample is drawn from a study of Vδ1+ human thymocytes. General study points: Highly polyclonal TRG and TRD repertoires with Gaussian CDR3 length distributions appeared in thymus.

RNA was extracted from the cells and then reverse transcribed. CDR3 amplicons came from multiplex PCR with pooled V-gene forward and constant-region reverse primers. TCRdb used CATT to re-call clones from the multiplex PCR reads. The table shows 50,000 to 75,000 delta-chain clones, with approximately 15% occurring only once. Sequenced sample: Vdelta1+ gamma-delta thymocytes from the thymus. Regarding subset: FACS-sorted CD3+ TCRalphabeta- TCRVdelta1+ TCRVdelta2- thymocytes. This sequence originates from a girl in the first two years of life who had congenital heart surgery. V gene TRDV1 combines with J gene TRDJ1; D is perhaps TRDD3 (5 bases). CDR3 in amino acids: CALGYEQKLLTWVGPTDKLIF. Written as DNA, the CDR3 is TGTGCTCTTGGGTACGAGCAAAAGCTGCTAACTTGGGTGGGGCCCACCGATAAACTCATCTTT.